The 30 T cell receptor beta chains below were found in one sample sequenced in a study of neurological immune-mediated disorders. TCRdb re-called the 5' RACE reads with MiXCR, one entry per CDR3 protein. Among approximately 87,000 distinct CDR3 sequences listed, 14% were seen once. Sequencing was carried out using PBMCs. Source of these receptors: a woman aged 50 to 60 in good health.

In its sample, this clonotype was seen many times. V gene TRBV20-1 combines with J gene TRBJ2-3; no reliable D call. CDR3 length: 17 amino acids. Germline V gene data show CDR1 as DFQATT and CDR2 as SNEGSKA (reference sequence). V was shortened by 6 bases and J by 2 bases, with 24 bases between the two germline ends. The chain's CDR3 is CSAARDMHSLTTDTQYF. In nucleotides, the CDR3 is TGCAGTGCCGCTAGAGATATGCACAGTTTAACCACAGATACGCAGTATTTT.

At least ten counts were recorded for this clonotype. The chain recombines TRBV15 with TRBJ2-3; D unclear. The germline V gene has CDR1 LNHNV and CDR2 YYDKDF (reference sequence). The CDR3 is 17 residues long. V shed 1 base and J shed 0 bases, with 14 bases lying between them. This CDR3 reads CATSRAFLGTSTDTQYF. The DNA of the CDR3 is TGTGCCACCAGCAGAGCCTTCTTGGGCACTAGCACAGATACGCAGTATTTT.

V and J are TRBV7-2 and TRBJ1-5; TRBD1 might be the D (5 bases). Germline CDR1 SGHTA, CDR2 FQGNSA. The CDR3 covers 17 residues. Trimming took 2 bases from V and 0 from J, leaving 14 bases between them. The CDR3 protein is CASSLPRGAYSNQPQHF. CDR3 DNA: TGTGCCAGCAGCTTACCGAGGGGAGCATATAGCAATCAGCCCCAGCATTTT.

This clonotype was picked up a small number of times. This sequence joins TRBV20-1 and TRBJ1-5; D call uncertain. The CDR3 runs to 13 residues. With 7 bases removed from V and 2 bases from J, the gap between germline ends came to 12 bases. Germline V gene lookup returns CDR1 DFQATT and CDR2 SNEGSKA (reference sequence). CDR3 region: CSGEARGNQPQHF. In nucleotides, the CDR3 is TGCAGTGGAGAGGCGCGTGGCAATCAGCCCCAGCATTTT.

This clonotype has ten or more counts. V is TRBV5-1 and J is TRBJ2-6; D gene uncertain. V was clipped by 3 bases and J by 0 bases, with 7 bases between them. This CDR3 is 15 amino acids long. Germline lookup yields CDR1 SGHRS and CDR2 YFSETQ. The CDR3 sequence: CASSSQFSGANVLTF. DNA of the CDR3: TGCGCCAGCAGCTCCCAGTTCTCTGGGGCCAACGTCCTGACTTTC.

This clonotype has a count of ten or more. The chain recombines TRBV29-1 with TRBJ2-5; the match to TRBD2 covers 9 bases. Germline CDR1 SQVTM, CDR2 ANQGSEA. V gave up 7 bases and J gave up 5 bases; unmatched junction bases: 5. CDR3 length: 12 amino acids. The CDR3: CSGKRGEETQYF. The CDR3 coding sequence is TGCAGCGGAAAGCGGGGGGAGGAGACCCAGTACTTC.

This clonotype was found many times. V and J are TRBV20-1 and TRBJ1-1, with D tentatively TRBD1 (5 bases). Germline lookup yields CDR1 DFQATT and CDR2 SNEGSKA (reference sequence). CDR3 size: 15 residues. Trimming shortened V by 0 bases and J by 6 bases, and 17 bases separated the two germline ends. The CDR3 spells CSARDPREGDAEAFF. For the CDR3, the DNA is TGCAGTGCTAGAGATCCCCGCGAAGGGGACGCTGAAGCTTTCTTT.

This clonotype was seen at least ten times. The chain combines TRBV5-1 with TRBJ2-7, with 13 bases aligning to TRBD2. Germline V gene sequence: CDR1 SGHRS, CDR2 YFSETQ. The CDR3 runs 15 residues. V gave up 4 bases and J gave up 2 bases; unmatched junction bases: 3. The DNA of the CDR3 is TGCGCCAGCAGCGGGACTAGCGGGGCCACCTACGAGCAGTACTTC. Translation: CASSGTSGATYEQYF. The full variable domain, with the rest looked up from reference TRBV5-1 and TRBJ2-7, is KAGVTQTPRYLIKTRGQQVTLSCSPISGHRSVSWYQQTPGQGLQFLFEYFSETQRNKGNFPGRFSGRQFSNSRSEMNVSTLELGDSALYLCASSGTSGATYEQYFGPGTRLTVT.

This clonotype was counted ten times or more. CDR3 in DNA: TGTGCCAGCAGCTTAGCGCCCCGGGGGGAGCAGTTCTTC. It specifies CASSLAPRGEQFF. V is TRBV7-6 and J is TRBJ2-1, with D maybe TRBD2 (6 bases). The V end lost 0 bases, the J end lost 10 bases, and 10 bases lay between the germline ends. This CDR3 has 13 amino acids. Germline values: CDR1 SGHVS, CDR2 FNYEAQ.

This clonotype was found many times. The genes are TRBV5-1 and TRBJ1-2; TRBD1 might be the D (5 bases). The CDR3 length is 15 residues. Trimming stripped 4 bases from V and 0 bases from J, with 13 bases between. In germline, CDR1 is SGHRS, CDR2 YFSETQ. The CDR3 coding sequence is TGCGCCAGCAGCCCGGGGACCCTCCCTAACTATGGCTACACCTTC. It is translated as CASSPGTLPNYGYTF.

This clonotype occurred many times. V usage is TRBV2 and J usage is TRBJ1-1; 10 bases fit TRBD1. The germline CDR1 and CDR2 sequences are SNHLY and FYNNEI. The length of the CDR3 is 13 residues. Trimming cost V 5 bases and J 5 bases; bases outside gene matches: 2. CDR3 bases: TGTGCCAGCAGTCGGACAGGGGGGACTGAAGCTTTCTTT. Its translation: CASSRTGGTEAFF.

V is TRBV20-1 and J is TRBJ1-3, with D perhaps matching TRBD1 (6 bases). Germline assignment: CDR1 DFQATT and CDR2 SNEGSKA (reference sequence). V lost 3 bases and J lost 3, with 12 bases in between. CDR3 size: 14 residues. The CDR3 region is CSASPGAYGNTIYF. The DNA of the CDR3 is TGCAGTGCTAGCCCGGGGGCGTATGGAAACACCATATATTTT.

This clonotype appeared many times. The chain recombines TRBV28 with TRBJ2-2; 8 nucleotides line up with TRBD1. Germline trimming cut 8 bases from V and 7 bases from J; bases unmatched to any gene: 12. This CDR3 has 15 residues. Germline V CDR1 and CDR2: MDHEN, SYDVKM. CDR3 region: CASRHPRGRVGELFF. The CDR3 nucleotides read TGTGCCAGCCGTCACCCCAGGGGGCGGGTCGGGGAGCTGTTTTTT. The variable domain in full, with the rest retrieved from reference TRBV28 and TRBJ2-2, is DVKVTQSSRYLVKRTGEKVFLECVQDMDHENMFWYRQDPGLGLRLIYFSYDVKMKEKGDIPEGYSVSREKKERFSLILESASTNQTSMYLCASRHPRGRVGELFFGEGSRLTVL.

This clonotype was observed at least ten times. This CDR3 is CASSLWTRARQAFF. As DNA, the CDR3 is TGCGCCAGCAGCTTGTGGACACGCGCTCGACAAGCTTTCTTT. The chain uses TRBV5-1 and TRBJ1-1; the D gene is possibly TRBD1 (5 bases). The CDR3 contains 14 residues. V was cut by 1 base and J by 9 bases, with 16 bases left in between. Germline lookup yields CDR1 SGHRS and CDR2 YFSETQ.

The table lists this clonotype with many counts. The J gene is TRBJ1-2, the V gene TRBV29-1; D gene ambiguous. CDR3 length: 15 residues. CDR1 and CDR2 from the germline V gene are SQVTM and ANQGSEA. The V end lost 2 bases, the J end lost 4 bases, and 17 bases lay between the germline ends. CDR3 in amino acids: CSVEKNPLVGYGYTF. The CDR3 coding sequence is TGCAGCGTTGAAAAAAATCCTTTGGTTGGCTATGGCTACACCTTC.

This clonotype was observed many times. The rearrangement links TRBV6-2 or TRBV6-3 to TRBJ2-1; the D gene is possibly TRBD1 (6 bases). The V end was cut by 6 bases, the J end by 0 bases, with 21 bases between. From germline, CDR1 is MNHEY and CDR2 SVGEGT. The CDR3 totals 18 residues. The CDR3 DNA reads TGTGCCAGCAGCAACCGACGACAAACAGGGAGCTCCTACAATGAGCAGTTCTTC. As protein: CASSNRRQTGSSYNEQFF.

This clonotype was found many times. The chain combines TRBV5-1 with TRBJ2-2, with D perhaps TRBD1 (6 bases). The germline V and J ends were trimmed by 4 bases and 1 base, with 14 bases remaining between them. Germline CDR1 reads SGHRS; CDR2 reads YFSETQ. CDR3 length: 16 residues. The CDR3 here is CASSPPQGMNTGELFF. DNA of the CDR3: TGCGCCAGCAGCCCCCCCCAGGGGATGAACACCGGGGAGCTGTTTTTT.

This clonotype was counted many times. The rearrangement links TRBV2 to TRBJ2-2; D assignment may be TRBD1 or TRBD2 (5 bases each). Trimming removed 6 bases at V and 4 bases at J, with 9 bases between. CDR1 is SNHLY, CDR2 FYNNEI, per germline. This CDR3 comprises 13 residues. Here the CDR3 DNA reads TGTGCCAGCAGGACGGGGCCCACCGGGGAGCTGTTTTTT. Its protein is CASRTGPTGELFF. The full variable domain, in which reference TRBV2 and TRBJ2-2 provide the parts outside the CDR3, is EPEVTQTPSHQVTQMGQEVILRCVPISNHLYFYWYRQILGQKVEFLVSFYNNEISEKSEIFDDQFSVERPDGSNFTLKIRSTKLEDSAMYFCASRTGPTGELFFGEGSRLTVL.

The chain uses TRBV7-2 and TRBJ2-5; D remains ambiguous. The V gene's germline CDR1 is SGHTA and CDR2 FQGNSA. The CDR3 has 14 residues. V dropped 8 bases and J dropped 2 bases, with 15 bases sitting between them. The CDR3 here is CASGSTTWQETQYF. Written as DNA, the CDR3 is TGTGCCAGCGGCAGTACAACATGGCAAGAGACCCAGTACTTC.

The genes are TRBV5-1 and TRBJ2-7, with 10 positions matching TRBD2. The CDR3 extends over 14 amino acids. V gave up 4 bases and J gave up 2 bases; unmatched junction bases: 3. Germline V gene lookup returns CDR1 SGHRS and CDR2 YFSETQ. The CDR3 DNA follows: TGCGCCAGCAGCCCAGCGGGAGGGCCCTACGAGCAGTACTTC. It is translated as CASSPAGGPYEQYF.

The CDR3 loop is CASSIQGNEQYF. The CDR3 DNA sequence: TGTGCCAGCAGCATCCAGGGCAACGAGCAGTACTTC. V usage is TRBV7-6 and J usage is TRBJ2-7; D is possibly TRBD1 (5 bases). Germline values: CDR1 SGHVS, CDR2 FNYEAQ. CDR3 length: 12 amino acids. V was cut by 5 bases and J by 5 bases, with 10 bases left in between.

This clonotype appeared a few times. The chain is built from TRBV7-8 and TRBJ2-3; D is uncertain. V lost 2 bases and J lost 0, with 15 bases in between. The CDR3 runs 17 residues. Germline assignment: CDR1 SGHVS and CDR2 FQNEAQ. CDR3: CASSLRTVGASTDTQYF. The CDR3 DNA sequence: TGTGCCAGCAGCTTAAGAACTGTCGGCGCGAGCACAGATACGCAGTATTTT. The full variable domain, in which reference TRBV7-8 and TRBJ2-3 provide the parts outside the CDR3, is GAGVSQSPRYKVAKRGQDVALRCDPISGHVSLFWYQQALGQGPEFLTYFQNEAQLDKSGLPSDRFFAERPEGSVSTLKIQRTQQEDSAVYLCASSLRTVGASTDTQYFGPGTRLTVL.

Ten or more counts support this clonotype. This chain joins TRBV7-8 and TRBJ2-2; TRBD1 matches 7 bases. The CDR3 spans 14 residues. CDR1 SGHVS and CDR2 FQNEAQ come from the germline V gene. Losses at the gene ends were 3 bases for V and 3 bases for J; bases not matched to a gene: 1. CDR3: CASSFRGHTGELFF. Here the CDR3 DNA reads TGTGCCAGCAGCTTTAGGGGGCACACCGGGGAGCTGTTTTTT.

This clonotype was picked up many times. The V call is TRBV20-1, the J call TRBJ2-7; a weak D match, TRBD1 (5 bases). V gave up 0 bases and J gave up 3 bases, with 21 bases separating them. Looked up from germline, CDR1 is DFQATT and CDR2 is SNEGSKA (reference sequence). The CDR3 has 17 residues. CDR3 DNA sequence: TGCAGTGCTAGAGAGGTTGTTGTGGGGCATCGAGACTACGAGCAGTACTTC. Translated, it gives CSAREVVVGHRDYEQYF.

This clonotype occurred many times. The V call is TRBV28, the J call TRBJ2-7; TRBD2 agrees at 7 bases. Germline V lookup: CDR1 MDHEN, CDR2 SYDVKM. Trimming removed 2 bases from V and 6 bases from J; junction bases left unmatched: 7. The CDR3 consists of 14 residues. CDR3 nucleotide sequence: TGTGCCAGCAGTTTAGGGGGGAGCGGGACCGAGCAGTACTTC. Amino acid sequence: CASSLGGSGTEQYF.

This clonotype was seen many times. This chain links TRBV7-2 with TRBJ2-3, with 10 bases lining up with TRBD1. V was clipped by 5 bases and J by 4 bases; unmatched bases: 12. The germline gives CDR1 SGHTA, CDR2 FQGNSA. The CDR3 length is 17 residues. The CDR3 region is CASSRQGAGVGSDTQYF. In DNA form, the CDR3 reads TGTGCCAGCAGCCGACAGGGGGCGGGAGTCGGGTCAGATACGCAGTATTTT. Drawing the rest from reference TRBV7-2 and TRBJ2-3, the complete variable domain is GAGVSQSPSNKVTEKGKDVELRCDPISGHTALYWYRQSLGQGLEFLIYFQGNSAPDKSGLPSDRFSAERTGGSVSTLTIQRTQQEDSAVYLCASSRQGAGVGSDTQYFGPGTRLTVL.

On this clonotype: Germline is not matched at one junction end, which may reflect a read error. This chain links TRBV20-1 with TRBJ1-4; 7 bases align to TRBD1. This CDR3 is 16 amino acids long. Germline V gives CDR1 DFQATT, CDR2 SNEGSKA (reference sequence). The CDR3 loop is CSSSKKGGSINEKLFF. In nucleotides, the CDR3 is TGCAGTTCTAGTAAGAAAGGGGGCTCGATTAATGAAAAACTGTTTTTT.

This clonotype came up many times. The rearrangement links TRBV6-4 to TRBJ1-1; TRBD1 agrees at 8 bases. The trim removed 5 bases at V and 0 bases at J, leaving 2 bases unmatched. The germline CDR1 and CDR2 sequences are MRHNA and SNTAGT. This CDR3 has 14 residues. CDR3 DNA: TGTGCCAGCAGTCAGGGGGCCTTGAACACTGAAGCTTTCTTT. This gives the protein CASSQGALNTEAFF.

This clonotype was counted at least ten times. The J gene is TRBJ1-2, the V gene TRBV11-2, with 7 nucleotides matching TRBD1. V lost 4 bases and J lost 0; bases outside the gene matches: 5. The CDR3 consists of 15 residues. Germline CDR1 and CDR2: SGHAT and FQNNGV. For the CDR3, the DNA is TGTGCCAGCAGCTCATACAGGGGATCTAACTATGGCTACACCTTC. Translating gives CASSSYRGSNYGYTF.

In the case of this clonotype: A much larger clone differs from this one at a single base, so this may be a read error. The V and J genes are TRBV20-1 and TRBJ1-5; D not resolved. The ends were cut back, 6 bases at V and 4 bases at J, with 22 bases in the middle. CDR1 is DFQATT and CDR2 is SNEGSKA in the germline V gene (reference sequence). The CDR3 runs 16 residues. The CDR3 protein is CSARDMVQSWNQPQHF. The CDR3, as DNA: TGCAGTGCCCGAGATATGGTTCAGTCTTGGAATCAGCCCCAGCATTTT.